The 4 T cell receptor beta chains below were found in one sample sequenced in a study of T-cell reconstitution after alpha-beta-depleted transplantation in children. It was with unique molecular identifiers that the TCRbeta library was prepared. One entry per CDR3 protein, called by TCRdb with MiXCR from the PCR reads. Among some 450,000 distinct CDR3 sequences listed, roughly two fifths were seen once. This specimen was PBMCs, taken before TCRalphabeta/CD19-depleted stem cell transplant. The receptors shown here come from a girl aged 2-9 years with aplastic anemia, due to receive a stem cell transplant.

The V call is TRBV27, the J call TRBJ1-5; D is uncertain. Germline loops: CDR1 MNHEY, CDR2 SMNVEV (reference sequence). The CDR3 contains 14 residues. Trimming pared 3 bases from V and 0 bases from J, leaving 6 bases between. The CDR3 loop is CASSFTYSNQPQHF. Written as DNA, the CDR3 is TGTGCCAGCAGTTTCACGTATAGCAATCAGCCCCAGCATTTT.

Only one count was recorded for this clonotype. The chain recombines TRBV28 with TRBJ2-6; D not certain. The length of the CDR3 is 14 residues. CDR1 is MDHEN, CDR2 SYDVKM, per germline. V lost 6 bases and J lost 2, with 8 bases in between. CDR3 DNA: TGTGCCAGCAGGGCTGGGGCTGGGGCCAACGTCCTGACTTTC. Its translation is CASRAGAGANVLTF.

This clonotype was observed many times. The J gene is TRBJ2-7, the V gene TRBV12-3 or TRBV12-4; TRBD1 matches 7 bases. The V gene end was trimmed by 5 bases and the J gene end by 4 bases; junction bases not matched to a gene: 8. The CDR3 extends over 14 amino acids. CDR3 nucleotide sequence: TGTGCCAGCAGTCCCACGACAGGGAATTACGAGCAGTACTTC. It specifies CASSPTTGNYEQYF.

This clonotype has just a few counts. This chain joins TRBV20-1 and TRBJ2-2, with D hard to call. V gave up 2 bases and J gave up 3 bases, with 4 bases separating them. Germline-derived CDR1 and CDR2 are DFQATT and SNEGSKA (reference sequence). The CDR3 runs 12 residues. CDR3 region: CSARHDTGELFF. CDR3 DNA: TGCAGTGCTAGACATGACACCGGGGAGCTGTTTTTT.